A selection of T cell receptor beta chains follows, all from one sample in a study. The protocol was immunoSEQ multiplex PCR, while the TCRdb copy is restricted to in-frame clones and leaves out a portion. The sample yields around 49,000 clones, approximately 93% seen once. Material for sequencing was PBMCs. The origin of the receptors is a man in his forties with rheumatoid arthritis. CDR3s include the opening cysteine and the closing phenylalanine or tryptophan. Each record gives: J gene, clone size, V gene, D gene, CDR3 DNA, CDR3 protein. D genes are given only for firm matches. Clone size, where shown, is once, few, many, or a class for clones that have expanded.

TRBJ2-7 . TRBV28 . TGTGCCAGCAGTCTACCGGGGTCCTACGAGCAGTACTTC CASSLPGSYEQYF
TRBJ2-1 once TRBV20-1 TRBD2 TGCAGTGCTAGTTCCGGGAGGAACGACAATGAGCAGTTCTTC CSASSGRNDNEQFF
TRBJ2-5 . TRBV18 . TGTGCCAGCTCACGAACAGGGCCCAGGGAGACCCAGTACTTC CASSRTGPRETQYF
TRBJ2-1 . TRBV3-1/TRBV3-2 . TGTGCCAGCAGCCAATCTTATACAGGGCAGGTGCACAATGAGCAGTTCTTC CASSQSYTGQVHNEQFF
TRBJ1-5 . TRBV18 . TGTGCCAGCTCACCTGATCGGGGCAATCAGCCCCAGCATTTT CASSPDRGNQPQHF
TRBJ1-1 . TRBV7-3 . TGTGCCAGCAGCGCCCTCGGGGGGGACACTGAAGCTTTCTTT CASSALGGDTEAFF
TRBJ2-7 . TRBV7-2 TRBD2 TGTGCCAGCAGCTTAAGCCCCAGACTAGCGGGAGTTGACGAGCAGTACTTC CASSLSPRLAGVDEQYF
TRBJ2-5 once TRBV7-2 TRBD2 TGTGCCAGCAGCTTAGGGACTAGCGGAAGAGAGACCCAGTACTTC CASSLGTSGRETQYF
TRBJ2-7 few TRBV18 . TGTGCCAGCTCACCACGGACTCAAAGCTACGAGCAGTACTTC CASSPRTQSYEQYF
TRBJ2-7 . TRBV11-2 . TGTGCCAGCAGCTTAGACAGGTCCTACGAGCAGTACTTC CASSLDRSYEQYF
TRBJ1-1 . TRBV9 . TGTGCCAGCAGCGTAGTGAAGGGTTTGGATTCCCTGCCTGAAGCTTTCTTT CASSVVKGLDSLPEAFF
TRBJ2-1 . TRBV7-3 TRBD2 TGTGCCAGCAGCTTTTCACGGGGGGACAATGAGCAGTTCTTC CASSFSRGDNEQFF
TRBJ1-2 once TRBV24-1 . TGTGCCACCAGTGATCCAGGGACTAACTATGGCTACACCTTC CATSDPGTNYGYTF
TRBJ1-5 . TRBV6-2/TRBV6-3 . TGTGCCAGCAGTTACCCCGGGGACCAGCCCCAGCATTTT CASSYPGDQPQHF
TRBJ1-1 . TRBV6-6 . TGTGCCAGCAGTTCTACAGGGAGAGGACGGAACACTGAAGCTTTCTTT CASSSTGRGRNTEAFF